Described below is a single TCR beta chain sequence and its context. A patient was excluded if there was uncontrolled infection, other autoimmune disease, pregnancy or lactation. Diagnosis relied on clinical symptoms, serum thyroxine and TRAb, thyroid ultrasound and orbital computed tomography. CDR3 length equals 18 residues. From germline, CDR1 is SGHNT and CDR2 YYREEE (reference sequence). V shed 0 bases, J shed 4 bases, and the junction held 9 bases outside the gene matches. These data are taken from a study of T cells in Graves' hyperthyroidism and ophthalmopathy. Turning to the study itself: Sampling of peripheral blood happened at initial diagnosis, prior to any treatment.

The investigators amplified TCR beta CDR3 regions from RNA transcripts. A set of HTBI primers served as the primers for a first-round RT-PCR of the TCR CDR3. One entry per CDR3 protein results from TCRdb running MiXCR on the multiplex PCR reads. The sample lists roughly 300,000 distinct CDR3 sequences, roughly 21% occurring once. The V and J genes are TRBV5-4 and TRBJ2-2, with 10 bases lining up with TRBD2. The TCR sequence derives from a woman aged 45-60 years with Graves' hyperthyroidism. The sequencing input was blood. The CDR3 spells CASSLAPGLAGVTGELFF. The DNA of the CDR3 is TGTGCCAGCAGCTTGGCCCCAGGTCTAGCGGGAGTCACCGGGGAGCTGTTTTTT.